The 7 T cell receptor beta chains reported below all come from one sample, sequenced in a study of vaccination effects on CD4 cells after COVID-19. Sequenced by immunoSEQ multiplex PCR; TCRdb stores in-frame clones only, minus some. Here the sample spans tens of thousands of clones, around 69% being singletons. Expansion with viral peptide pools was applied to antigen-specific CD4+ T cells by the ViraFEST assay prior to sequencing. Isolating CD4+ T cells followed around nine days of culture. The cohort was immunized with two doses of either the BNT162b2 or mRNA-1273 vaccine. Their cognate antigens are unknown. The input for sequencing was CD4+ T cells from PBMCs cultured with HCoV-229E spike peptides, taken after COVID-19 vaccination. The source is a human donor who received a COVID-19 vaccine.

Only a few counts were recorded for this clone. CDR3 DNA: TGTGCCAGCAAGGCCGGGACAGGGACTTACGAGCAGTACTTC. Its protein product is CASKAGTGTYEQYF. This chain uses TRBV2 with TRBJ2-7, with 9 bases lining up with TRBD1. The V segment lost 7 bases and the J segment 4 bases; nucleotides outside the gene matches: 8. Germline V gene data show CDR1 as SNHLY and CDR2 as FYNNEI. The CDR3 covers 14 residues. Full variable domain (outside the CDR3, taken from reference TRBV2 and TRBJ2-7): EPEVTQTPSHQVTQMGQEVILRCVPISNHLYFYWYRQILGQKVEFLVSFYNNEISEKSEIFDDQFSVERPDGSNFTLKIRSTKLEDSAMYFCASKAGTGTYEQYFGPGTRLTVT.

This chain links TRBV5-1 with TRBJ1-6; D is ambiguous. With 4 bases removed from V and 1 base from J, the gap between germline ends came to 21 bases. Germline V lookup: CDR1 SGHRS, CDR2 YFSETQ. CDR3 length: 19 amino acids. The CDR3 nucleotides are TGCGCCAGCAGCCCCAGTGGCCCTGACCAAAGGTCCTATAATTCACCCCTCCACTTT. This encodes CASSPSGPDQRSYNSPLHF.

The chain has TRBV19 and TRBJ1-1; D remains ambiguous. CDR3 length: 17 residues. Trimming took 5 bases from V and 1 from J, leaving 20 bases between them. CDR1 is LNHDA, CDR2 SQIVND, per germline (reference sequence). The CDR3: CASSLKIPRNRNTEAFF. As DNA, the CDR3 is TGTGCCAGTAGTCTAAAAATCCCACGGAACAGGAACACTGAAGCTTTCTTT.

Only a few counts were recorded for this clone. The J gene is TRBJ1-1, the V gene TRBV18; D is undetermined. CDR1 is KGHSH, CDR2 LQKENI, per germline. The V end was cut by 2 bases, the J end by 7 bases, with 8 bases between. CDR3 length equals 12 residues. The chain's CDR3 is CASSPFVGEAFF. For the CDR3, the DNA is TGTGCCAGCTCACCATTCGTTGGTGAAGCTTTCTTT.

This clone was observed a handful of times. This chain joins TRBV2 and TRBJ2-2, with 7 bases matching TRBD1. V gave up 8 bases and J gave up 5 bases; unmatched junction bases: 11. Germline V CDR1 and CDR2: SNHLY, FYNNEI. The CDR3 has 15 amino acids. CDR3 loop: CASGTTTGSTGELFF. The CDR3 DNA follows: TGTGCCAGCGGTACCACGACAGGGTCGACCGGGGAGCTGTTTTTT. The entire variable domain, with the rest obtained from reference TRBV2 and TRBJ2-2, is as follows: EPEVTQTPSHQVTQMGQEVILRCVPISNHLYFYWYRQILGQKVEFLVSFYNNEISEKSEIFDDQFSVERPDGSNFTLKIRSTKLEDSAMYFCASGTTTGSTGELFFGEGSRLTVL.

The chain recombines TRBV14 with TRBJ1-2; 8 bases are shared with TRBD1. Trimming removed 4 bases from V and 6 bases from J; junction bases left unmatched: 4. The germline gives CDR1 SGHDN, CDR2 FVKESK. The CDR3 totals 13 residues. The DNA of the CDR3 is TGTGCCAGCAGCCCTCAGGGGGCGGATGGCTACACCTTC. It specifies CASSPQGADGYTF.

Note on this clone: Compared with germline, one end of the junction differs, possibly owing to a read error. V usage is TRBV3-1 (or the pseudogene TRBV3-2) and J usage is TRBJ1-4; D is unresolved. The CDR3 loop spans 12 amino acids. CDR1 is LGHDT, CDR2 YNNKEL, per germline (reference sequence). This CDR3 is CASSKDMQKLFF. CDR3 nucleotides: TGTGCCAGCAGCAAAGATATGCAAAAACTGTTTTTT.